This T cell receptor (beta chain) came from a study of blood T cell repertoires in COVID-19. At the level of the study: Nucleic acid was either cDNA or gDNA, and it came from T cells, B-cell-depleted T cells, or PBMCs.

Per the study methods: Estimates of nucleated cell counts were drawn from the amplification of reference gene primers. The data were produced by immunoSEQ multiplex PCR, yet TCRdb's version contains in-frame clones alone and is incomplete. From that table come the V and J calls and clone size; the DNA was used to work out D and trimming. Of hundreds of thousands of clones in the sample, roughly 90% are singletons; the top ten hold approximately 3%. Material: peripheral blood. The sequence came from a woman in her twenties or thirties with COVID-19, enrolled during active disease.

The CDR3 sequence: CASSSAREGETQYF. CDR3 coding DNA: TGTGCCAGCAGCTCGGCGCGGGAGGGGGAGACCCAGTACTTC. The J gene is TRBJ2-5, the V gene TRBV5-4; TRBD2 aligns across 9 bases. The CDR3 extends over 14 amino acids. After removal of 3 bases from V and 5 bases from J, the junction contained 5 bases not matched to a gene. CDR1 and CDR2 from the germline V gene are SGHNT and YYREEE (reference sequence).